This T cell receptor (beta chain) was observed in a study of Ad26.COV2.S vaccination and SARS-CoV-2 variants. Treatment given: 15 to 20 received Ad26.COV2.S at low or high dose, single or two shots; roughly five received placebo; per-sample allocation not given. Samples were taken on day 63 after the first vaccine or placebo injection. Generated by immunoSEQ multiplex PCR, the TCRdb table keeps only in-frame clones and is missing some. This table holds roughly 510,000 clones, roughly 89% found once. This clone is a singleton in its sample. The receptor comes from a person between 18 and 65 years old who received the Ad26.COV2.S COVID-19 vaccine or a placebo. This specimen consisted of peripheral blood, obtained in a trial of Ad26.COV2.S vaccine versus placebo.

CDR3 loop: CATSRDGAYEQYF. CDR3 sequence (DNA): TGTGCCACCAGCAGAGACGGGGCGTACGAGCAGTACTTC. This sequence joins TRBV15 and TRBJ2-7; tentatively, D is TRBD1 or TRBD2 (5 bases each). This CDR3 region has 13 residues. CDR1 and CDR2 (germline): LNHNV, YYDKDF (reference sequence). Trimming removed 0 bases from V and 4 bases from J, with 7 bases in between. The whole variable domain, filled in from reference TRBV15 and TRBJ2-7, reads DAMVIQNPRYQVTQFGKPVTLSCSQTLNHNVMYWYQQKSSQAPKLLFHYYDKDFNNEADTPDNFQSRRPNTSFCFLDIRSPGLGDTAMYLCATSRDGAYEQYFGPGTRLTVT.